What follows describes a single T cell receptor beta chain. Its antigen remains unidentified. Vbeta (60) and Jbeta (13) primers were used in the PCR. Only in-frame clones appear in the TCRdb table, and some are missing; sequencing was by immunoSEQ multiplex PCR. The sample carries more than 150,000 clones, less than 90% recorded once. Unmatched junction bases numbered 3, after V lost 7 bases and J lost 2 bases. Germline V gives CDR1 MGHRA, CDR2 YSYEKL. This CDR3 region has 15 residues. The record originates from a study of cytomegalovirus exposure and HLA in healthy donors. Study details: A previous analysis identified approximately 110 million unique TCR beta sequences derived from 180 million or so T cells. Points from the study as a whole: TCR beta V- and J-gene trimming, according to a later analysis, was linked to a missense DCLRE1C variant.

The rearrangement links TRBV4-1 to TRBJ2-1; 12 positions match TRBD2. Sequenced sample: PBMCs. The receptor was isolated from a man in his fifties or sixties in good health and CMV-seronegative. The CDR3 region has the DNA TGCGCCAGCAAAGGACTAGCGGGGCCCTACAATGAGCAGTTCTTC. Amino acids: CASKGLAGPYNEQFF.